The 30 T cell receptor beta chains in this list originate from one sample, sequenced in a study of human thymus T cells. Resections were taken during corrective heart surgery, and the thymus tissue came from these. Measured with immunoSEQ multiplex PCR; TCRdb has only the in-frame clones, and not every one. In the table there are roughly 120,000 clones, about 93% of which are singletons. Sequences were obtained from thymus tissue. These receptors were collected from a boy under three years old with a congenital heart defect but otherwise immunologically healthy.

The J gene is TRBJ2-5, the V gene TRBV5-6; D call uncertain. V lost 3 bases to trimming and J lost 4 bases, with 7 bases between them. Germline V lookup: CDR1 SGHDT, CDR2 YYEEEE. The CDR3 is 12 residues long. CDR3: CASSSSGETQYF. The CDR3 bases are TGTGCCAGCAGCTCATCGGGAGAGACCCAGTACTTC. The variable domain in full, with the rest retrieved from reference TRBV5-6 and TRBJ2-5, is DAGVTQSPTHLIKTRGQQVTLRCSPKSGHDTVSWYQQALGQGPQFIFQYYEEEERQRGNFPDRFSGHQFPNYSSELNVNALLLGDSALYLCASSSSGETQYFGPGTRLLVL.

The chain employs TRBV5-5 and TRBJ1-2, with a weak D call TRBD1 (6 bases). The germline V gene has CDR1 SGHKS and CDR2 YYEKEE (reference sequence). V gave up 2 bases and J gave up 5 bases, with 19 bases separating them. The CDR3 sequence is 16 residues long. The CDR3 DNA is TGTGCCAGCAGCTTCCGATTTATACAGGGCTTTTATGGCTACACCTTC. This gives the protein CASSFRFIQGFYGYTF.

This clone has just one count. The V and J genes are TRBV15 and TRBJ1-1; D gene uncertain. V shed 0 bases and J shed 3 bases, with 14 bases lying between them. Germline CDR1 is LNHNV and CDR2 is YYDKDF (reference sequence). The CDR3 has 16 amino acids. CDR3: CATSRDNALTDTEAFF. Written as DNA, the CDR3 is TGTGCCACCAGCAGAGATAATGCGCTAACGGACACTGAAGCTTTCTTT.

The chain carries TRBV29-1 and TRBJ1-1; possibly TRBD1 for D (6 bases). Germline V CDR1 and CDR2: SQVTM, ANQGSEA. The CDR3 extends over 13 amino acids. V was shortened by 3 bases and J by 1 base, with 9 bases between the two germline ends. The CDR3 DNA reads TGCAGCGTTGACGGACAGCCGAACACTGAAGCTTTCTTT. Amino acid sequence: CSVDGQPNTEAFF.

The rearrangement joins TRBV29-1 to TRBJ1-1; TRBD1 might be the D (5 bases). Germline lookup yields CDR1 SQVTM and CDR2 ANQGSEA. This CDR3 has 11 amino acids. V was clipped by 3 bases and J by 3 bases, with 5 bases between them. This CDR3 reads CSVDRDTEAFF. CDR3 coding DNA: TGCAGCGTTGACAGGGACACTGAAGCTTTCTTT.

This clone has just one count. The gene calls are TRBV5-6 and TRBJ1-2, with D maybe TRBD1 (5 bases). The CDR3 totals 15 residues. Germline V gene lookup returns CDR1 SGHDT and CDR2 YYEEEE. V lost 2 bases, J lost 0 bases, and 11 bases lay in between. CDR3 nucleotide sequence: TGTGCCAGCAGCTTACGACAGTTAGCTAACTATGGCTACACCTTC. Translation: CASSLRQLANYGYTF.

The chain recombines TRBV6-1 with TRBJ2-1, with TRBD1 matching 10 bases. The CDR3 spans 16 residues. The junction had 9 bases not matched to a gene; V was cut back by 2 bases and J by 8 bases. Germline CDR1 and CDR2: MNHNS and SASEGT. CDR3 coding DNA: TGTGCCAGCAGTGAAAAGGGGGGGGACAGGGGTGATGAGCAGTTCTTC. It encodes CASSEKGGDRGDEQFF.

This clone came up once. The gene calls are TRBV9 and TRBJ1-1; D possibly corresponds to TRBD1 (6 bases). The CDR3 runs 15 residues. Trimming removed 0 bases at V and 0 bases at J, with 9 bases between. Looked up from germline, CDR1 is SGDLS and CDR2 is YYNGEE. CDR3 amino acids: CASSVEQGVNTEAFF. CDR3 sequence (DNA): TGTGCCAGCAGCGTAGAACAGGGAGTGAACACTGAAGCTTTCTTT.

This chain connects TRBV27 to TRBJ2-1; D tentatively reads TRBD1 or TRBD2 (6 bases each). V was cut by 5 bases and J by 8 bases, with 25 bases left in between. This CDR3 has 17 amino acids. Germline-derived CDR1 and CDR2 are MNHEY and SMNVEV (reference sequence). The CDR3: CASSLGAMGGALDEQFF. The CDR3 nucleotides read TGTGCCAGCAGTCTAGGGGCTATGGGGGGCGCTTTGGATGAGCAGTTCTTC.

The V gene is TRBV29-1, the J gene TRBJ2-7; TRBD1 matches at 11 bases. V lost 0 bases to trimming and J lost 8 bases; unmatched junction nucleotides: 9. The CDR3 has 15 amino acids. Germline V gene data show CDR1 as SQVTM and CDR2 as ANQGSEA. In nucleotides, the CDR3 is TGCAGCGTTGAAGAGGGACAGGGGGTGTTTCGGAAGCAGTACTTC. It yields the protein CSVEEGQGVFRKQYF.

The rearrangement uses TRBV7-9 and TRBJ1-1; TRBD1 aligns across 9 bases. Germline assignment: CDR1 SEHNR and CDR2 FQNEAQ (reference sequence). Trimming took 4 bases from V and 1 from J; bases not matched to a gene: 13. CDR3 size: 18 residues. CDR3 region: CASSSGQGGGTWNTEAFF. CDR3 DNA: TGTGCCAGCAGCTCGGGACAGGGAGGGGGAACATGGAACACTGAAGCTTTCTTT.

V is TRBV19 and J is TRBJ2-7; D is perhaps TRBD2 (7 bases). The V and J ends lost 3 bases and 3 bases respectively, with 18 bases between them. This CDR3 is built from 16 residues. Germline CDR1 LNHDA, CDR2 SQIVND (reference sequence). CDR3: CASSIGGPAVLYEQYF. In DNA, the CDR3 is TGTGCCAGTAGTATCGGGGGGCCAGCGGTTCTCTACGAGCAGTACTTC.

This clone was seen more than once but under ten times. The chain has TRBV19 and TRBJ2-2, with no clear D. With 4 bases removed from V and 0 bases from J, the gap between germline ends came to 9 bases. The CDR3 has 15 amino acids. Germline values: CDR1 LNHDA, CDR2 SQIVND (reference sequence). This CDR3 reads CASSKWITNTGELFF. DNA for the CDR3: TGTGCCAGTAGTAAATGGATAACGAACACCGGGGAGCTGTTTTTT.

The rearrangement joins TRBV28 to TRBJ2-7; 9 bases agree with TRBD2. V lost 8 bases to trimming and J lost 2 bases; unmatched junction nucleotides: 13. The CDR3 is 16 amino acids. The germline CDR1 and CDR2 sequences are MDHEN and SYDVKM. The CDR3 region has the DNA TGTGCCAGCGGGAACCAATGGGGACTAGCTACCTACGAGCAGTACTTC. Its protein is CASGNQWGLATYEQYF.

The chain couples TRBV15 to TRBJ1-3; D is possibly TRBD1 (5 bases). The V gene's germline CDR1 is LNHNV and CDR2 YYDKDF (reference sequence). Trimming removed 0 bases from V and 4 bases from J, with 13 bases in between. This CDR3 is built from 16 residues. DNA for the CDR3: TGTGCCACCAGCAGAGATAAAGCAGGGCCCGGAAACACCATATATTTT. This codes for CATSRDKAGPGNTIYF.

In this sample, this clone turned up once. This rearrangement joins TRBV10-3 to TRBJ2-5; D gene uncertain. Trimming cost V 9 bases and J 7 bases, with 9 bases left between them. The CDR3 length is 10 residues. CDR1 is ENHRY and CDR2 is SYGVKD in the germline V gene. CDR3 amino acids: CAIGFGTQYF. CDR3 coding DNA: TGTGCCATTGGTTTTGGGACCCAGTACTTC.

A remark on this clone: One end of the junction fails to match germline, which may point to a read error. J is TRBJ2-3 and V is TRBV15; D perhaps matches TRBD2 (7 bases). The germline gives CDR1 LNHNV, CDR2 YYDKDF (reference sequence). The CDR3 runs 13 residues. The CDR3 here is CATSSGGAAAPGF. The CDR3 DNA is TGTGCCACCAGCAGTGGGGGGGCAGCCGCCCCAGGCTTT.

V gene TRBV19 combines with J gene TRBJ1-1; D remains unclear. V was trimmed by 9 bases and J by 1 base, leaving 6 bases between them. This CDR3 has 11 amino acids. CDR1 and CDR2 from the germline V gene are LNHDA and SQIVND (reference sequence). The DNA of the CDR3 is TGTGCCAGCGAGGGGAACACTGAAGCTTTCTTT. It specifies CASEGNTEAFF.

The gene calls are TRBV6-5 and TRBJ1-4, with unresolved D. Germline lookup yields CDR1 MNHEY and CDR2 SVGAGI. V was shortened by 0 bases and J by 7 bases, with 15 bases between the two germline ends. This CDR3 has 16 residues. The chain's CDR3 is CASSYSHTTDSEKLFF. As DNA, the CDR3 is TGTGCCAGCAGTTACTCACACACTACAGATAGTGAAAAACTGTTTTTT.

This chain joins TRBV9 and TRBJ2-4; D ambiguous. The CDR3 is made up of 14 amino acids. Trimming removed 3 bases from V and 0 bases from J, with 7 bases in between. The V gene's germline CDR1 is SGDLS and CDR2 YYNGEE. CDR3 DNA: TGTGCCAGCAGCGCCGGATTAGCCAAAAACATTCAGTACTTC. Translating it yields CASSAGLAKNIQYF.

The V call is TRBV14, the J call TRBJ2-5, with 14 bases fitting TRBD2. The ends lost 4 bases at V and 6 bases at J; junction bases unmatched: 7. The CDR3 spans 16 residues. Per the germline V gene, CDR1 is SGHDN and CDR2 is FVKESK. CDR3 DNA sequence: TGTGCCAGCAGCCCAAGGACTAGCGGGGGGCGGCAGACCCAGTACTTC. Its translation is CASSPRTSGGRQTQYF.

The count of this clone is one. The CDR3, as DNA: TGTGCCAGCAGCTATCCAACAGATACGCAGTATTTT. Its protein product is CASSYPTDTQYF. The chain recombines TRBV7-9 with TRBJ2-3; D remains ambiguous. With 4 bases removed from V and 3 bases from J, the gap between germline ends came to 5 bases. The CDR3 consists of 12 residues. From germline, CDR1 is SEHNR and CDR2 FQNEAQ (reference sequence).

This chain joins TRBV5-6 and TRBJ2-3; D possibly matches TRBD1 or TRBD2 (6 bases each). The germline V gene encodes CDR1 SGHDT and CDR2 YYEEEE. The CDR3 has 17 residues. Trimming removed 0 bases at V and 2 bases at J, with 16 bases between. CDR3 nucleotide sequence: TGTGCCAGCAGCTTGGCTGATCGGGGGCAAATCACAGATACGCAGTATTTT. This translates into CASSLADRGQITDTQYF. The full variable domain, rest sourced from reference TRBV5-6 and TRBJ2-3, is DAGVTQSPTHLIKTRGQQVTLRCSPKSGHDTVSWYQQALGQGPQFIFQYYEEEERQRGNFPDRFSGHQFPNYSSELNVNALLLGDSALYLCASSLADRGQITDTQYFGPGTRLTVL.

The rearrangement joins TRBV11-2 to TRBJ2-3; 8 bases are shared with TRBD2. From germline, CDR1 is SGHAT and CDR2 FQNNGV. The CDR3 is 15 amino acids. V lost 6 bases to trimming and J lost 7 bases; unmatched junction nucleotides: 12. CDR3 protein: CASSPSGGVMNTQYF. CDR3 coding DNA: TGTGCCAGCAGTCCATCGGGGGGGGTAATGAATACGCAGTATTTT. The full variable domain, rest sourced from reference TRBV11-2 and TRBJ2-3, is EAGVAQSPRYKIIEKRQSVAFWCNPISGHATLYWYQQILGQGPKLLIQFQNNGVVDDSQLPKDRFSAERLKGVDSTLKIQPAKLEDSAVYLCASSPSGGVMNTQYFGPGTRLTVL.

V gene TRBV6-1 combines with J gene TRBJ1-4; D gene ambiguous. The V gene's germline CDR1 is MNHNS and CDR2 SASEGT. With 7 bases removed from V and 7 bases from J, the gap between germline ends came to 16 bases. CDR3 length equals 14 residues. In DNA form, the CDR3 reads TGTGCCAGCATACAAAGAAATGGGGTTGAAAAACTGTTTTTT. Translated: CASIQRNGVEKLFF.

The chain recombines TRBV28 with TRBJ2-7; D may be TRBD1 (7 bases). V lost 7 bases to trimming and J lost 6 bases, with 16 bases between them. This CDR3 is built from 13 residues. Per germline, CDR1 MDHEN and CDR2 SYDVKM. CDR3 in amino acids: CASKPPQGGEQYF. CDR3 bases: TGTGCCAGCAAACCTCCTCAGGGGGGCGAGCAGTACTTC.

The chain combines TRBV5-4 with TRBJ2-3; 10 positions match TRBD1. The ends lost 1 base at V and 2 bases at J; junction bases unmatched: 7. The germline V gene has CDR1 SGHNT and CDR2 YYREEE (reference sequence). The CDR3 sequence is 17 residues long. The chain's CDR3 is CASSLPWTGGDTDTQYF. In DNA, the CDR3 is TGTGCCAGCAGCTTGCCCTGGACAGGGGGGGACACAGATACGCAGTATTTT.

This chain uses TRBV27 with TRBJ1-1; TRBD1 might be the D (5 bases). This CDR3 is 15 amino acids long. The ends were cut back, 5 bases at V and 3 bases at J, with 16 bases in the middle. Germline V gene data show CDR1 as MNHEY and CDR2 as SMNVEV (reference sequence). CDR3 in amino acids: CASSLQGPTDTEAFF. The CDR3 DNA reads as TGTGCCAGCAGTCTTCAGGGTCCCACGGACACTGAAGCTTTCTTT.

The CDR3 is CASSSGGSWEQYF. CDR3 sequence (DNA): TGTGCCAGCAGCTCGGGGGGATCGTGGGAGCAGTACTTC. The chain links TRBV7-8 to TRBJ2-7, with TRBD2 identical over 7 bases. V trimming: 4 bases; J trimming: 7 bases; junction bases outside the gene matches: 7. CDR3 size: 13 residues. The germline V gene has CDR1 SGHVS and CDR2 FQNEAQ.

The chain employs TRBV5-1 and TRBJ2-7; D is uncertain. There are 16 residues in the CDR3. Trimming took 0 bases from V and 4 from J, leaving 17 bases between them. Germline V lookup: CDR1 SGHRS, CDR2 YFSETQ. The CDR3 bases are TGCGCCAGCAGCTTGGTCCAGACCCCCACATTTTACGAGCAGTACTTC. Translation gives CASSLVQTPTFYEQYF.